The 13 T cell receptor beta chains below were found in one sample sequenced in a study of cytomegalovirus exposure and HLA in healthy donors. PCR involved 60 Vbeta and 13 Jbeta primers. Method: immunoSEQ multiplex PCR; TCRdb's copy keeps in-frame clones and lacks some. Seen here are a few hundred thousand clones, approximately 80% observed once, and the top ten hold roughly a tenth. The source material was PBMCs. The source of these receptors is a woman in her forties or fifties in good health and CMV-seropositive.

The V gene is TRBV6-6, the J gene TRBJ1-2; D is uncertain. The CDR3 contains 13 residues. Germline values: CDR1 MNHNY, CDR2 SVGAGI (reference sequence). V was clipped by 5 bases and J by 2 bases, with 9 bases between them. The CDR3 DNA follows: TGTGCCAGCAGTATAACACTAAACTATGGCTACACCTTC. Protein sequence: CASSITLNYGYTF.

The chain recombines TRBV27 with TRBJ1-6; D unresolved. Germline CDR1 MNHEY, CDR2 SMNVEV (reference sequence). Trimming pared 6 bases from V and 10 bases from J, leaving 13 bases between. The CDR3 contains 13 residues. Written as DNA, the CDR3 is TGTGCCAGCAGCTCGGGCGGGCACTCACCCCTCCACTTT. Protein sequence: CASSSGGHSPLHF.

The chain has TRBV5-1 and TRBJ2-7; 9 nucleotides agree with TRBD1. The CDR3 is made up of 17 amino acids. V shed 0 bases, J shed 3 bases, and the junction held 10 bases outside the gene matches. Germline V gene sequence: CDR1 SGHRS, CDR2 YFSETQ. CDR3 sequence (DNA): TGCGCCAGCAGCTTGGTCCCCACCGGGACAGGGATCTACGAGCAGTACTTC. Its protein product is CASSLVPTGTGIYEQYF.

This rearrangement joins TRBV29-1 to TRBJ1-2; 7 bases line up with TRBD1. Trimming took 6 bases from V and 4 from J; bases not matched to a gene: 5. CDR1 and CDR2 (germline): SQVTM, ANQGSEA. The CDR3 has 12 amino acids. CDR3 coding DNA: TGCAGCGTAATGGAGGGGGCCTATGGCTACACCTTC. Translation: CSVMEGAYGYTF. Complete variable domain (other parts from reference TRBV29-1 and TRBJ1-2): SAVISQKPSRDICQRGTSLTIQCQVDSQVTMMFWYRQQPGQSLTLIATANQGSEATYESGFVIDKFPISRPNLTFSTLTVSNMSPEDSSIYLCSVMEGAYGYTFGSGTRLTVV.

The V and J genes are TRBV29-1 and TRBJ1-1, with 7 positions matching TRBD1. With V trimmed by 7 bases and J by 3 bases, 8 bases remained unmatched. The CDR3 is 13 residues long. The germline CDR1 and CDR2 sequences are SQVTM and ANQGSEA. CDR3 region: CSGNRGPDTEAFF. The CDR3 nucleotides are TGCAGCGGAAACAGGGGACCCGACACTGAAGCTTTCTTT.

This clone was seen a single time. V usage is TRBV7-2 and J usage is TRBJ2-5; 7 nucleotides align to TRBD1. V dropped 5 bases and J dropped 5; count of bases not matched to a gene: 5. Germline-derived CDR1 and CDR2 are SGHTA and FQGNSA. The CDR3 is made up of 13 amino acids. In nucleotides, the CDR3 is TGTGCCAGCAGCAAGGGACAGTTGGAGACCCAGTACTTC. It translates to CASSKGQLETQYF.

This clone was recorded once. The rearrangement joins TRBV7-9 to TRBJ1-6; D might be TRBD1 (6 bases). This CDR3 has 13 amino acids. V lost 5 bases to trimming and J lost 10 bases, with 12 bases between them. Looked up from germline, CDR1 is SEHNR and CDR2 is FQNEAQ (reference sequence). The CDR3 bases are TGTGCCAGCAGCAGGGGGTCGGGCTCACCCCTCCACTTT. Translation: CASSRGSGSPLHF. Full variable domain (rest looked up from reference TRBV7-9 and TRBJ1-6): DTGVSQNPRHKITKRGQNVTFRCDPISEHNRLYWYRQTLGQGPEFLTYFQNEAQLEKSRLLSDRFSAERPKGSFSTLEIQRTEQGDSAMYLCASSRGSGSPLHFGNGTRLTVT.

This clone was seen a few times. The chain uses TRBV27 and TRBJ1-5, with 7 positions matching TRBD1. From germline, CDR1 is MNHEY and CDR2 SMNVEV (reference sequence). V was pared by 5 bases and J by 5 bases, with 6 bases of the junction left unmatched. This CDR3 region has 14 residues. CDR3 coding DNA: TGTGCCAGCAGTCAGACAGGGTATGATCAGCCCCAGCATTTT. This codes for CASSQTGYDQPQHF.

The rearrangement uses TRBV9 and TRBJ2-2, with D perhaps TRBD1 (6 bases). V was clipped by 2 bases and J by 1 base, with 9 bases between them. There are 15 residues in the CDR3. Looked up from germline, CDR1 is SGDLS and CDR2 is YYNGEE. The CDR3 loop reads CASSVGTMNTGELFF. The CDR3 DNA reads TGTGCCAGCAGCGTTGGGACAATGAACACCGGGGAGCTGTTTTTT.

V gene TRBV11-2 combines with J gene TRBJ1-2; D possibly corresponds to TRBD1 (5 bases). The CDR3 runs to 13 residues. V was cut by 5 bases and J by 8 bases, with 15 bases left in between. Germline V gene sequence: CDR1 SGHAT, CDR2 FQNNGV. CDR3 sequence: CASSPPGGEGYTF. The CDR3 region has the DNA TGTGCCAGCAGCCCCCCCGGGGGGGAAGGCTACACCTTC.

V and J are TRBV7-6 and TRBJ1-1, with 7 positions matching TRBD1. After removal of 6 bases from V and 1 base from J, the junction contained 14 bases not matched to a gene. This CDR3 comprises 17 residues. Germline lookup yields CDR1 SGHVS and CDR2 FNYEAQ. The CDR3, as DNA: TGTGCCAGCAGAAGACAGGGAGCGGGAGCCTCGAACACTGAAGCTTTCTTT. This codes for CASRRQGAGASNTEAFF.

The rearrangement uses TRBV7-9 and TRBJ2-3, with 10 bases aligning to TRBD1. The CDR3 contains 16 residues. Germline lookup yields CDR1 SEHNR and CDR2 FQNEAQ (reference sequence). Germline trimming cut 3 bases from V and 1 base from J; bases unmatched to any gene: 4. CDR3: CASSFRTGGGTDTQYF. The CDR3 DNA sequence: TGTGCCAGCAGCTTTCGGACAGGGGGAGGCACAGATACGCAGTATTTT.

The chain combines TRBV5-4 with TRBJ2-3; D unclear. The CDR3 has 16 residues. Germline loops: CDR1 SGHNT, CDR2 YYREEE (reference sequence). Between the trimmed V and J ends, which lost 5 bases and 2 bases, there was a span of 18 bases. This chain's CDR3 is CASSAPGLGSTDTQYF. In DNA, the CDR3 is TGTGCCAGCAGTGCTCCAGGTTTAGGATCCACAGATACGCAGTATTTT. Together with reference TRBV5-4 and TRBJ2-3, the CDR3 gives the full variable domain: ETGVTQSPTHLIKTRGQQVTLRCSSQSGHNTVSWYQQALGQGPQFIFQYYREEENGRGNFPPRFSGLQFPNYSSELNVNALELDDSALYLCASSAPGLGSTDTQYFGPGTRLTVL.